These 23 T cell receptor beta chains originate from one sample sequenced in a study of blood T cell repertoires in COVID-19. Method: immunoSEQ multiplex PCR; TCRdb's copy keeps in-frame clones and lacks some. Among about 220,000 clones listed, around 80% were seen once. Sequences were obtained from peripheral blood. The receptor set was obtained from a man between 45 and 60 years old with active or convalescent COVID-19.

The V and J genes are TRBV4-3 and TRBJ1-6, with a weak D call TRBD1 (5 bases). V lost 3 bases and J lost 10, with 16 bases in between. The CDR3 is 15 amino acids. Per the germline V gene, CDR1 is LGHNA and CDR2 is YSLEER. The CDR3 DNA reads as TGCGCCAGCAGCCAGGAGGGCAGGGTCTACTCACCCCTCCACTTT. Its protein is CASSQEGRVYSPLHF.

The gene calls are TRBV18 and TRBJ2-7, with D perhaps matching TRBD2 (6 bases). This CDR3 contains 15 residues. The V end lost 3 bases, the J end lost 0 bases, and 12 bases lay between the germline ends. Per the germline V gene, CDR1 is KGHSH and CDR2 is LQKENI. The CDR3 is CASSPAGRSSYEQYV. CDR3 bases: TGTGCCAGCTCACCTGCGGGACGGAGCTCCTACGAGCAGTACGTC.

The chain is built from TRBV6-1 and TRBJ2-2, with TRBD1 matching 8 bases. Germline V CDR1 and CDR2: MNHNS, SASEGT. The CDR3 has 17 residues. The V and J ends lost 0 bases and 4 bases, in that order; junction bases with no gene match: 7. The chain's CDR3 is CASSEARQGAGTGELFF. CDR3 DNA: TGTGCCAGCAGTGAAGCGCGGCAGGGGGCGGGCACCGGGGAGCTGTTTTTT.

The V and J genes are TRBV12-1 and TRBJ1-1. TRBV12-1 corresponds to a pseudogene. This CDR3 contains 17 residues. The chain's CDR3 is CASPWRNNMWWCTEAFF. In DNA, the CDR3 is TGTGCCAGCCCCTGGAGGAATAATATGTGGTGGTGCACTGAAGCTTTCTTT.

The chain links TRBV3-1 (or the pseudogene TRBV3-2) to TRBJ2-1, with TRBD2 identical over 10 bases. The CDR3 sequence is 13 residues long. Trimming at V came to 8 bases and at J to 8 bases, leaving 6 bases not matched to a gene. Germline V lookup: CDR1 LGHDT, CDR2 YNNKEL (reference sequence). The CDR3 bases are TGTGCCAGCTATAGCGGGAGGTTCGATGAGCAGTTCTTC. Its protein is CASYSGRFDEQFF.

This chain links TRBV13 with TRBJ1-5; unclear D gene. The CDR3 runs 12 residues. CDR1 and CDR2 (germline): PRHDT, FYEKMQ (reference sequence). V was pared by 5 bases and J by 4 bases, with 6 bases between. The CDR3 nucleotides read TGTGCCAGCAGCAGCCTTAATCAGCCCCAGCATTTT. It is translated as CASSSLNQPQHF.

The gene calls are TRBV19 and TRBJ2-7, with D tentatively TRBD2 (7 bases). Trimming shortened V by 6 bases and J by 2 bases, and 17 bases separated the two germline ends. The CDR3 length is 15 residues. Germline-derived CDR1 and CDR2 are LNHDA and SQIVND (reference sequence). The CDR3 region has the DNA TGTGCCAGTAGCCGACAGGCTAGCGGTCCCTACGAGCAGTACTTC. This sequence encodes CASSRQASGPYEQYF.

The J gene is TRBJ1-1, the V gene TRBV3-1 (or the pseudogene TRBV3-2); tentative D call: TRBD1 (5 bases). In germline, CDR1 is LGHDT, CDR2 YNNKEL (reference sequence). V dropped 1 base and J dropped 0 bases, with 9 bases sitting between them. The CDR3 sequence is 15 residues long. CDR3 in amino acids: CASSQGPGLNTEAFF. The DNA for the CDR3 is TGTGCCAGCAGCCAAGGGCCAGGGTTGAACACTGAAGCTTTCTTT.

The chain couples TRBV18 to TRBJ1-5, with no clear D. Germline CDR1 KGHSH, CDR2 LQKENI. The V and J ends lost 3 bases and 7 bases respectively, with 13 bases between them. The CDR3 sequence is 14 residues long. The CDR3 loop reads CASSPTSSGQPQHF. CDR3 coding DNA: TGTGCCAGCTCACCGACCTCTTCGGGGCAGCCCCAGCATTTT.

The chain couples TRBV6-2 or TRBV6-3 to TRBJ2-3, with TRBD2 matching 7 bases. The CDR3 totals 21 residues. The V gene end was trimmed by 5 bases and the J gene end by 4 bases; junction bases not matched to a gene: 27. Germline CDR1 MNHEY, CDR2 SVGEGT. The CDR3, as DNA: TGTGCCAGCAGTCCCTCCGGGACTACCCAAATCAGTGTTAACAGACCAGATACGCAGTATTTT. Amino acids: CASSPSGTTQISVNRPDTQYF.

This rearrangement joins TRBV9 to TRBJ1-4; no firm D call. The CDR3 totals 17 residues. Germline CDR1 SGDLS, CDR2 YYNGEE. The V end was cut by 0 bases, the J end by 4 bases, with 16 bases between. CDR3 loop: CASSVGEVLGDNEKLFF. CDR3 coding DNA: TGTGCCAGCAGCGTAGGAGAGGTCCTCGGCGATAATGAAAAACTGTTTTTT.

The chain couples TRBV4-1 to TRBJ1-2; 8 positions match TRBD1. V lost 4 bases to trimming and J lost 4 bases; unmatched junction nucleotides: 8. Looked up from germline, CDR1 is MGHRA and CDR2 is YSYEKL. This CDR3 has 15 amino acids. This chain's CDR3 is CASSPDRDRGYGYTF. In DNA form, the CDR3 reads TGCGCCAGCAGCCCGGACAGGGACCGCGGCTATGGCTACACCTTC.

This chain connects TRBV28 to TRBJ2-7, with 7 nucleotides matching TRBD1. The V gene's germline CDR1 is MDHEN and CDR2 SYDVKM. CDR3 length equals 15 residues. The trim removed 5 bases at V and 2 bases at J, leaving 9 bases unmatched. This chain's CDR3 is CASSKQGNRAYEQYF. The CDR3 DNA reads TGTGCCAGCAGTAAACAGGGGAATAGGGCCTACGAGCAGTACTTC.

The CDR3 region is CASSQGTGTQPQHF. The CDR3 DNA reads as TGTGCCAGCAGCCAAGGGACAGGGACTCAGCCCCAGCATTTT. This chain joins TRBV4-2 and TRBJ1-5; 8 bases fit TRBD1. The V and J ends lost 1 base and 6 bases, in that order; junction bases with no gene match: 2. Germline-derived CDR1 and CDR2 are LGHNA and YNFKEQ. This CDR3 is 14 amino acids long.

The CDR3 DNA reads TGTGCCAGCGTCCAAGGCGGGGGAAATCAGCCCCAGCATTTT. This encodes CASVQGGGNQPQHF. This rearrangement joins TRBV7-2 to TRBJ1-5, with D possibly matching TRBD1 (5 bases). The CDR3 runs to 14 residues. Trimming removed 8 bases from V and 4 bases from J, with 15 bases in between. Germline values: CDR1 SGHTA, CDR2 FQGNSA.

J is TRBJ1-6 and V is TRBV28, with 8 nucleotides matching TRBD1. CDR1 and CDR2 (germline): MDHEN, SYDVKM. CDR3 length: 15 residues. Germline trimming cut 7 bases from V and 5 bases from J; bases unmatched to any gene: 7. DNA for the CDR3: TGTGCCAGCACCCCGACAGGGGTGAATAATTCACCCCTCCACTTT. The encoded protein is CASTPTGVNNSPLHF.

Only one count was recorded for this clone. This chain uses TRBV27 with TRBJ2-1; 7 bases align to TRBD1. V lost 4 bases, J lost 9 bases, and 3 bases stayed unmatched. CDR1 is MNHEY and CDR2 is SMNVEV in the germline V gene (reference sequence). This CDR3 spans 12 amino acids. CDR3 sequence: CASSYRGGEQFF. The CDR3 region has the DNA TGTGCCAGCAGTTACAGGGGTGGTGAGCAGTTCTTC.

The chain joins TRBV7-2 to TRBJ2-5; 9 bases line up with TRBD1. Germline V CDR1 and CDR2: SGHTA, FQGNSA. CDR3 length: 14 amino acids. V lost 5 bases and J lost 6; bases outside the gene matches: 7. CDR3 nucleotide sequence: TGTGCCAGCAGCACGACAGGGGGAATGAAGACCCAGTACTTC. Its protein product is CASSTTGGMKTQYF.

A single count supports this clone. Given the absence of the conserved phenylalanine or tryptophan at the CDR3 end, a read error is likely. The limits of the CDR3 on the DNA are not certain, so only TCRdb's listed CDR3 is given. The CDR3 spells CASSLGAAGSSARL. The chain has TRBV5-6 and TRBJ1-1. Germline-derived CDR1 and CDR2 are SGHDT and YYEEEE. The CDR3 has 14 residues if both end residues are counted.

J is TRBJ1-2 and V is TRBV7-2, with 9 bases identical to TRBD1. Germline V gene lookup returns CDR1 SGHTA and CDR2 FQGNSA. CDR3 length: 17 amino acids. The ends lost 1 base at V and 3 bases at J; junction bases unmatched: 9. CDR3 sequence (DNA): TGTGCCAGCAGCTTAGTCGCCTGGGGACAGGGCTACTATGGCTACACCTTC. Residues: CASSLVAWGQGYYGYTF.

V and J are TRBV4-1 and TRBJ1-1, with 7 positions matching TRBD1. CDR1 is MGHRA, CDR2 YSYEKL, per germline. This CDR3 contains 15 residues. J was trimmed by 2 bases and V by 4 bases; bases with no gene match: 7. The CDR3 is CASSRTGTANTEAFF. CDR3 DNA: TGCGCCAGCAGCCGAACGGGGACAGCAAACACTGAAGCTTTCTTT.

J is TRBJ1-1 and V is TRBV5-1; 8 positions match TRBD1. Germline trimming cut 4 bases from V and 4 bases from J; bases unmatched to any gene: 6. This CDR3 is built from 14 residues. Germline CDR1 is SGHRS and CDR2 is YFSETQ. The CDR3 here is CASSPLGTGTEAFF. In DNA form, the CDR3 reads TGCGCCAGCAGCCCGTTAGGGACAGGCACTGAAGCTTTCTTT.

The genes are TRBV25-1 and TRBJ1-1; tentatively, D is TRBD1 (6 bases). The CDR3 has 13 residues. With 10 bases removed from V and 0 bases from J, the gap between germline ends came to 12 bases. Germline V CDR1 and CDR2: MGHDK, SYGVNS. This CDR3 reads CATTQGLNTEAFF. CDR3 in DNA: TGTGCCACCACACAGGGTTTGAACACTGAAGCTTTCTTT.